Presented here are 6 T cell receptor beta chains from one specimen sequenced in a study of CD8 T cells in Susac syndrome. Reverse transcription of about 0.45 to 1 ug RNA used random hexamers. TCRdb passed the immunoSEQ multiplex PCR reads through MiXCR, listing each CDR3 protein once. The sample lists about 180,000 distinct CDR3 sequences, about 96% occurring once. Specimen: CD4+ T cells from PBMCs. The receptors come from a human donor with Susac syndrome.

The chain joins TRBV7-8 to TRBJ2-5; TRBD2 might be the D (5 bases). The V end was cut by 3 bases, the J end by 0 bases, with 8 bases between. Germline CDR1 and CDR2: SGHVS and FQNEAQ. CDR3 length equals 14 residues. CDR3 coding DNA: TGTGCCAGCAGCTTTCCCGGGAACCAAGAGACCCAGTACTTC. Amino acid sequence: CASSFPGNQETQYF.

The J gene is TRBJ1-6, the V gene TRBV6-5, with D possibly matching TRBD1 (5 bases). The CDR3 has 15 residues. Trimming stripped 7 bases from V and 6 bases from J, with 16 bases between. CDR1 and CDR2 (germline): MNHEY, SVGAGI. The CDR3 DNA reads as TGTGCCAGCACTAAGAAGACAGCTAGTAATTCACCCCTCCACTTT. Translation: CASTKKTASNSPLHF.

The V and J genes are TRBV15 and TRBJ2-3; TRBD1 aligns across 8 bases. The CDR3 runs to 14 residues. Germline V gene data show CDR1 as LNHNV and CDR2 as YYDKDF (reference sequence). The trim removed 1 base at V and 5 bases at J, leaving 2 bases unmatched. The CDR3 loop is CATSRGRGLDTQYF. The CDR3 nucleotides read TGTGCCACCAGCAGAGGCAGGGGGCTAGATACGCAGTATTTT.

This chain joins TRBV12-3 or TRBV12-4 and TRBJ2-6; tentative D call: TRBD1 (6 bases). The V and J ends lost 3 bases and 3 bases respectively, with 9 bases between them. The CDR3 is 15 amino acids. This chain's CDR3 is CASSLKGVGANVLTF. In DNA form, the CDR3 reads TGTGCCAGCAGTTTGAAGGGGGTTGGGGCCAACGTCCTGACTTTC.

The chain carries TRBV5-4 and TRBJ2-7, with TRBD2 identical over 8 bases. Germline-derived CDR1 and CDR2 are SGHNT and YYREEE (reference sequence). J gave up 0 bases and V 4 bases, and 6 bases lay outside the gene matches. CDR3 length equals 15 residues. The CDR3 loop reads CASSGGSGSSYEQYF. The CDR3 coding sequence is TGTGCCAGCAGCGGGGGGAGCGGGAGCTCCTACGAGCAGTACTTC. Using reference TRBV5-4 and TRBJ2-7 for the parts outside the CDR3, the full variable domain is ETGVTQSPTHLIKTRGQQVTLRCSSQSGHNTVSWYQQALGQGPQFIFQYYREEENGRGNFPPRFSGLQFPNYSSELNVNALELDDSALYLCASSGGSGSSYEQYFGPGTRLTVT.

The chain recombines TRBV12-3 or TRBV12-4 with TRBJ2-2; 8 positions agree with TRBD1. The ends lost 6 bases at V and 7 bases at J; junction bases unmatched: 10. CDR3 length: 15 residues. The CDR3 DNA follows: TGTGCCAGCAGCCATCCGGACAGGGTGCACGGGGAGCTGTTTTTT. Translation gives CASSHPDRVHGELFF.